This T cell receptor (beta chain) was captured in a study of T cell repertoires in aging, cancer and after chemotherapy. The overall study: Chronic lymphocytic leukemia patients on fludarabine- or bendamustine-based regimens gave paired samples before and after chemotherapy.

Multiplex touch-down PCR with TRB-A/B primers amplified rearranged V-D-J TRB sequences. Each CDR3 protein is one row after TCRdb ran MiXCR on the multiplex PCR reads. The table lists around 6,000 distinct CDR3 sequences, more than 30% of them singletons. Peripheral blood genomic DNA, not sorted cells or RNA, was the template. This CDR3 is 12 amino acids long. Between the trimmed V and J ends, which lost 5 bases and 5 bases, there was a span of 8 bases. The germline V gene has CDR1 SGHTA and CDR2 FQGNSA. The chain recombines TRBV7-2 with TRBJ2-3; D remains unclear. Sample: blood. The sequence was obtained from a human donor with a blood cancer. The CDR3 bases are TGTGCCAGCAGCCGCAAGGGAGATACGCAGTATTTT. It codes for CASSRKGDTQYF.